A selection of T cell receptor beta chains follows, all from one sample in a study of T cells in Graves' hyperthyroidism and ophthalmopathy. MiXCR was run by TCRdb on the multiplex PCR reads, yielding one entry per CDR3 protein. The repertoire holds 95,000 to 110,000 distinct CDR3 sequences, with roughly 15% as singletons. The specimen sequenced was blood. These receptors all come from a woman in her forties or fifties with Graves' hyperthyroidism. The CDR3 runs from the conserved cysteine through the conserved F or W. Fields, in order: D gene, clone size, CDR3 length, J gene, V gene, CDR3 protein, CDR3 DNA. D genes are given only for firm matches. Clone size is given for some rows only: seen once, a few or many times, or a class if the clone is expanded.

>NA|NA|15|TRBJ1-1|TRBV11-2
CASSPWGREGPEAFF
TGTGCCAGCAGCCCCTGGGGCAGGGAGGGCCCTGAAGCTTTCTTT
>TRBD2|few|14|TRBJ2-7|TRBV12-3/TRBV12-4
CASRTSGDGEEQYF
TGTGCCAGCAGGACTAGCGGGGACGGTGAAGAGCAGTACTTC
>TRBD2|many|19|TRBJ2-1|TRBV7-8
CASSYQIVRTSGKDNEQFF
TGTGCCAGCAGCTACCAGATTGTAAGGACTAGCGGAAAAGACAATGAGCAGTTCTTC
>NA|many|11|TRBJ1-2|TRBV20-1
CSVGQVHGYTF
TGCAGTGTAGGACAAGTTCACGGCTACACCTTC
>TRBD1|many|15|TRBJ1-3|TRBV9
CASTLTGARWNTIYF
TGTGCCAGCACCCTTACAGGGGCCCGGTGGAACACCATATATTTT
>TRBD1|many|16|TRBJ1-2|TRBV5-8
CASSFLETGTGYGYTF
TGTGCCAGCAGCTTTCTCGAGACAGGGACTGGCTATGGCTACACCTTC
>TRBD2|many|16|TRBJ2-1|TRBV5-1
CASSPGLAGGPDEQFF
TGCGCCAGCAGCCCGGGACTAGCGGGAGGGCCGGATGAGCAGTTCTTC
>NA|many|14|TRBJ2-5|TRBV24-1
CATSDPGPQETQYF
TGTGCCACCAGTGATCCGGGTCCGCAAGAGACCCAGTACTTC
>NA|many|14|TRBJ1-1|TRBV7-9
CASRSGGVDAEAFF
TGTGCCAGCAGGTCCGGCGGCGTCGACGCTGAAGCTTTCTTT
>TRBD1|many|13|TRBJ2-4|TRBV12-3/TRBV12-4
CASSRGQGNIQYF
TGTGCCAGCAGCCGGGGACAGGGGAACATTCAGTACTTC
>NA|many|13|TRBJ2-5|TRBV29-1
CSVEAGVEETQYF
TGCAGCGTTGAAGCGGGAGTAGAAGAGACCCAGTACTTC
>NA|many|13|TRBJ2-7|TRBV20-1
CSAGKGANYEQYF
TGCAGTGCTGGAAAGGGCGCAAACTACGAGCAGTACTTC
>TRBD1|NA|13|TRBJ2-2|TRBV28
CASTGTGAGELFF
TGTGCCAGCACCGGGACAGGGGCCGGGGAGCTGTTTTTT
>TRBD1|many|13|TRBJ2-1|TRBV11-2
CASSYRQGYEQFF
TGTGCCAGCAGCTATCGACAGGGATATGAGCAGTTCTTC
>TRBD1|NA|15|TRBJ1-1|TRBV7-8
CASSRSGTGRTEAFF
TGTGCCAGCAGCCGATCCGGGACAGGGCGCACTGAAGCTTTCTTT
>NA|NA|16|TRBJ1-1|TRBV7-2
CASSLTGGRRVPEAFF
TGTGCCAGCAGCTTAACGGGGGGGAGGAGGGTTCCTGAAGCTTTCTTT
>TRBD1|NA|15|TRBJ2-5|TRBV12-3/TRBV12-4
CASSLGGQAQETQYF
TGTGCCAGCAGTTTAGGGGGACAGGCCCAAGAGACCCAGTACTTC
>TRBD2|many|15|TRBJ2-3|TRBV20-1
CSARGTSGRIDTQYF
TGCAGTGCTAGAGGGACTAGCGGGAGGATAGATACGCAGTATTTT
>NA|many|16|TRBJ2-1|TRBV28
CASTPGGTASYNEQFF
TGTGCCAGCACCCCAGGCGGGACTGCCTCCTACAATGAGCAGTTCTTC
>TRBD2|many|14|TRBJ2-3|TRBV11-1
CASSSGTITDTQYF
TGTGCCAGCAGCTCCGGGACTATCACAGATACGCAGTATTTT
>TRBD1|many|15|TRBJ1-1|TRBV20-1
CSASRQGREDTEAFF
TGCAGTGCTAGCCGACAGGGTCGGGAGGACACTGAAGCTTTCTTT
>NA|many|13|TRBJ1-1|TRBV6-6
CASSLLRNTEAFF
TGTGCCAGCAGTCTACTCAGGAACACTGAAGCTTTCTTT
>NA|many|15|TRBJ2-1|TRBV27
CASSSDTSSYNEQFF
TGTGCCAGCAGTTCTGATACCAGCTCCTACAATGAGCAGTTCTTC
>TRBD2|many|14|TRBJ2-1|TRBV3-1
CASRGGSSYNEQFF
TGTGCCAGCAGGGGCGGGAGCTCCTACAATGAGCAGTTCTTC
>TRBD2|NA|22|TRBJ2-7|TRBV12-3/TRBV12-4
CASSPPNPTSGGWAWGYREQYF
TGTGCCAGCAGTCCACCTAATCCGACTAGCGGGGGATGGGCCTGGGGTTATAGAGAGCAGTACTTC
>NA|NA|13|TRBJ1-1|TRBV7-2
CASSLRENTEAFF
TGTGCCAGCAGCTTACGCGAAAACACTGAAGCTTTCTTT
>TRBD1|many|16|TRBJ2-7|TRBV24-1
CATSDLGTGGYYEQYF
TGTGCCACCAGTGATTTAGGGACAGGGGGCTACTACGAGCAGTACTTC
>NA|many|13|TRBJ2-3|TRBV20-1
CSAPGRSTDTQYF
TGCAGTGCCCCCGGAAGGAGCACAGATACGCAGTATTTT
>NA|many|14|TRBJ2-4|TRBV29-1
CSVEFALAKNIQYF
TGCAGCGTTGAGTTCGCCTTAGCCAAAAACATTCAGTACTTC
>TRBD1|NA|12|TRBJ1-5|TRBV30
CAWSDRDQPQHF
TGTGCCTGGAGCGACAGGGACCAGCCCCAGCATTTT
>TRBD1|few|15|TRBJ2-1|TRBV29-1
CSVRGGTGGYNEQFF
TGCAGCGTCCGGGGGGGGACAGGGGGCTACAATGAGCAGTTCTTC
>NA|many|13|TRBJ2-2|TRBV7-3
CASSLSPAGELFF
TGTGCCAGCAGCTTAAGCCCCGCCGGGGAGCTGTTTTTT
>TRBD2|many|17|TRBJ2-1|TRBV20-1
CSARLSGRTRLWNEQFF
TGCAGTGCTAGATTAAGCGGGAGGACGAGATTATGGAATGAGCAGTTCTTC
>NA|NA|14|TRBJ2-1|TRBV16
CASSQSGSQFPQFF
TGTGCCAGCAGCCAATCGGGTTCCCAATTCCCTCAGTTCTTC
>TRBD1|many|16|TRBJ2-5|TRBV10-3
CAISEFGQGMGETQYF
TGTGCCATCAGTGAATTCGGACAGGGGATGGGAGAGACCCAGTACTTC
>NA|many|12|TRBJ2-4|TRBV20-1
CSAKGSQNIQYF
TGCAGTGCTAAGGGGAGCCAAAACATTCAGTACTTC
>TRBD2|NA|16|TRBJ2-1|TRBV11-2
CASSLRLAGVYNEQFF
TGTGCCAGCAGCCTCAGACTAGCGGGAGTATATAATGAGCAGTTCTTC
>NA|NA|12|TRBJ1-1|TRBV18
CASSTGNTEAFF
TGTGCCAGCTCAACGGGGAACACTGAAGCTTTCTTT
>NA|many|17|TRBJ2-2|TRBV5-1
CASSSSPLASGTGELFF
TGCGCCAGCAGCTCGTCACCCCTGGCGTCAGGGACCGGGGAGCTGTTTTTT
>TRBD2|few|16|TRBJ2-2|TRBV5-4
CAGSSLAGSNTGELFF
TGTGCCGGCAGCTCTCTAGCGGGTTCGAACACCGGGGAGCTGTTTTTT
>TRBD1|many|15|TRBJ1-2|TRBV5-1
CASSLAQGGNYGYTF
TGCGCCAGCAGCTTGGCACAGGGGGGTAACTATGGCTACACCTTC
>NA|NA|12|TRBJ1-6|TRBV12-3/TRBV12-4
CASNFRNSPLHF
TGTGCCAGCAACTTCAGGAATTCACCCCTCCACTTT
>NA|few|17|TRBJ2-1|TRBV4-1
CASSQERWRTPGNEQFF
TGCGCCAGCAGCCAAGAAAGGTGGCGAACGCCGGGGAATGAGCAGTTCTTC
>TRBD1|many|14|TRBJ1-1|TRBV2
CASGTGGRSTEAFF
TGTGCCAGTGGGACAGGGGGCAGGAGCACTGAAGCTTTCTTT
>TRBD2|NA|14|TRBJ2-3|TRBV2
CASSPSGVADTQYF
TGTGCCAGCAGTCCTAGCGGGGTGGCAGATACGCAGTATTTT
>TRBD1|many|17|TRBJ2-7|TRBV28
CASSLPRRQGISVEQYF
TGTGCCAGCAGTTTACCCCGTCGACAGGGCATCTCCGTCGAGCAGTACTTC
>NA|NA|16|TRBJ2-1|TRBV28
CASTQTAGAPHNEQFF
TGTGCCAGCACCCAAACCGCAGGGGCTCCCCACAATGAGCAGTTCTTC
>NA|many|16|TRBJ1-2|TRBV7-2
CASTELYRVLRDGYTF
TGTGCCAGCACCGAATTATACAGGGTTTTAAGGGATGGCTACACCTTC
>NA|NA|14|TRBJ2-5|TRBV4-3
CASSQGRLKETQYF
TGCGCCAGCAGCCAAGGCCGACTAAAAGAGACCCAGTACTTC
>NA|many|15|TRBJ1-4|TRBV7-9
CASSLTHSTNEKLFF
TGTGCCAGCAGCTTGACCCATTCAACTAATGAAAAACTGTTTTTT
>NA|many|14|TRBJ2-1|TRBV5-6
CASSLSGNYNEQFF
TGTGCCAGCAGCTTGTCAGGGAACTACAATGAGCAGTTCTTC
>NA|few|18|TRBJ1-1|TRBV5-1
CASSLEPAGSKRGTEAFF
TGCGCCAGCAGCTTGGAGCCGGCAGGGTCTAAGAGAGGGACTGAAGCTTTCTTT
>NA|NA|14|TRBJ2-5|TRBV7-2
CASSLARGTETQYF
TGTGCCAGCAGCTTAGCGAGAGGTACAGAGACCCAGTACTTC